This T cell receptor beta chain appears in the sequencing data of a study of blood T cell repertoires in COVID-19. The overall study: Samples of COVID-19 (acute and convalescent) were obtained from the United States, Italy and Spain. In each case, the material was cDNA or gDNA derived from T cells, B-cell-depleted T cells, or PBMCs.

In the original workflow: Reference gene primer amplification gave nucleated cell count estimates. Sequencing used immunoSEQ multiplex PCR; TCRdb keeps in-frame clones, though not all of them. V and J calls and clone size are as listed in that table; D and trimming were resolved from the DNA. The sample holds about 71,000 clones, 82% seen once. The sequence came from a woman older than 75 with acute or convalescent COVID-19. Sequenced input: peripheral blood.

The DNA of the CDR3 is TGTGCCAGCAGGGTCCTAGCGGGAGGGCACTACGAGCAGTACTTC. This translates into CASRVLAGGHYEQYF. The chain links TRBV6-5 to TRBJ2-7, with 12 positions matching TRBD2. J was trimmed by 3 bases and V by 6 bases; bases with no gene match: 6. The CDR3 spans 15 residues. In germline, CDR1 is MNHEY, CDR2 SVGAGI.